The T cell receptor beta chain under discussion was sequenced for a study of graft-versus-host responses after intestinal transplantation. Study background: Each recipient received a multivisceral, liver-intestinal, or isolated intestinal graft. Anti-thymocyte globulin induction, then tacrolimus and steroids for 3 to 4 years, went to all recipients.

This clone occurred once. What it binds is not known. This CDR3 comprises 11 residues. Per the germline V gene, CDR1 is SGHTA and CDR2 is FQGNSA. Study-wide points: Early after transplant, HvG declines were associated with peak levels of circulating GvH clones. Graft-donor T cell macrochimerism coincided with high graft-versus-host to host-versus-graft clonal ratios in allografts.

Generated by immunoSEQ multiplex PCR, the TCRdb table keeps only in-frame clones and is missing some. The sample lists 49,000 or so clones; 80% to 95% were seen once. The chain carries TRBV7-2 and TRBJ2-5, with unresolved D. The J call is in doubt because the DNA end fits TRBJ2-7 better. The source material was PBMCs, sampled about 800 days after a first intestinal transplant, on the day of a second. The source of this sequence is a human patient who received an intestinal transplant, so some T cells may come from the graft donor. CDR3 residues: CASSSRYEQYF. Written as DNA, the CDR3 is TGTGCCAGCAGCTCGCGCTACGAGCAGTACTTC.